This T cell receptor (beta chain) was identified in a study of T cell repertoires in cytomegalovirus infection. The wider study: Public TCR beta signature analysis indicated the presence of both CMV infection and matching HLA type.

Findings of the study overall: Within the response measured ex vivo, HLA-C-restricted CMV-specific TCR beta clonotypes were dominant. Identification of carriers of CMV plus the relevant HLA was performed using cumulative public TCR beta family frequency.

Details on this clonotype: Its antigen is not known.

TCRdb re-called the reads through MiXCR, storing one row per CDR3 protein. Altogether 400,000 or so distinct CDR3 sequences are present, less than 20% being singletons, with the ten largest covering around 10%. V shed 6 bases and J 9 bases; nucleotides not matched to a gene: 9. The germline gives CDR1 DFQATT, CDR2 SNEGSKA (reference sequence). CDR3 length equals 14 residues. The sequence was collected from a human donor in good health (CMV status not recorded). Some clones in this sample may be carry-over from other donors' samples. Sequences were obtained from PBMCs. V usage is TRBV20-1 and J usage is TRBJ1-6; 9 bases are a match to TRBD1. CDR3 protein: CSATDRGIGSPLHF. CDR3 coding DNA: TGCAGTGCAACGGACAGGGGAATAGGTTCACCCCTCCACTTT.